This TCR beta chain was identified in a study of cytomegalovirus exposure and HLA in healthy donors. Whole-study findings and limits: Published work reported that the classifier diagnosed cytomegalovirus status with high specificity and sensitivity. Cytomegalovirus association was assigned to about 150 TCR beta chains.

Trimming cost V 6 bases and J 3 bases, with 11 bases left between them. The CDR3 runs to 13 residues. The germline V gene encodes CDR1 MNHEY and CDR2 SVGAGI. Some clones are missing from TCRdb's copy, which holds only in-frame ones; the method was immunoSEQ multiplex PCR. Altogether under 100,000 clones are present, approximately 96% being singletons, with the ten largest covering approximately 1.4%. With regard to this clone: Its antigen is unidentified.

This receptor was obtained from a woman under 30 in good health and CMV-seronegative. The chain employs TRBV6-5 and TRBJ2-5; weak D call: TRBD2 (5 bases). Sequencing was done on a sample of PBMCs. CDR3 sequence: CASSPVREETQYF. CDR3 DNA sequence: TGTGCCAGCAGCCCCGTGAGGGAAGAGACCCAGTACTTC.